The sequence of this TCR beta chain was determined in a study of blood T cell repertoires in COVID-19. In the study overall: From the United States, Italy and Spain came samples of acute and convalescent COVID-19.

J gave up 7 bases and V 4 bases, and 5 bases lay outside the gene matches. Germline CDR1 is WNHNN and CDR2 is SYGVQD (reference sequence). The CDR3 loop spans 14 amino acids. Under the authors' procedure: Cell counts per sample came from amplifying reference gene primers. The method was immunoSEQ multiplex PCR; TCRdb's version includes in-frame clones alone and lacks a portion of them. V and J calls and clone size are as listed in that table; D and trimming were resolved from the DNA. Of 180,000 or so clones in the sample, roughly 86% are singletons; the top ten hold around 2.7%. The receptor comes from a man aged 35 to 55 with active or convalescent COVID-19. The chain uses TRBV10-1 and TRBJ2-3; 10 nucleotides agree with TRBD1. What was sequenced was peripheral blood. The CDR3 DNA sequence: TGCGCCAGCAGTGGGACAGGGGGTAGAAATACGCAGTATTTT. Its translation: CASSGTGGRNTQYF.